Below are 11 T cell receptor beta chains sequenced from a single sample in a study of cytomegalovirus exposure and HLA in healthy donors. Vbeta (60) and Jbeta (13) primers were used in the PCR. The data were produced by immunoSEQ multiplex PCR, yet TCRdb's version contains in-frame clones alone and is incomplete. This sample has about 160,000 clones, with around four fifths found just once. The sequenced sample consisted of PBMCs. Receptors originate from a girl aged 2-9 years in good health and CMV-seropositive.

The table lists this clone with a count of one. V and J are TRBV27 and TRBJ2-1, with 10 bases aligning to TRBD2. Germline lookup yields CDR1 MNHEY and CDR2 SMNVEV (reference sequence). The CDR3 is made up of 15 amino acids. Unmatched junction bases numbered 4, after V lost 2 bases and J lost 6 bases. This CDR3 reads CASSLGLAGVNEQFF. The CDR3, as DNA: TGTGCCAGCAGTTTAGGGCTAGCGGGAGTCAATGAGCAGTTCTTC.

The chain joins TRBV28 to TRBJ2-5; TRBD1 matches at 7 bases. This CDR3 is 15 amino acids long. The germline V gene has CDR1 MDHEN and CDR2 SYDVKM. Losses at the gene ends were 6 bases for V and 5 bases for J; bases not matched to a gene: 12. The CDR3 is CASSRTQGDRETQYF. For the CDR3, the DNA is TGTGCCAGCAGCCGGACCCAGGGGGATAGGGAGACCCAGTACTTC.

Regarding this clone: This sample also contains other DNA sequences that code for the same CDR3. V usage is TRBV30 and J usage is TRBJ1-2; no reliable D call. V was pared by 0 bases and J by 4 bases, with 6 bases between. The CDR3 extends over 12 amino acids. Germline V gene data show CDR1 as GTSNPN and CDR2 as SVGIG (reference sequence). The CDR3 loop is CAWSVRGYGYTF. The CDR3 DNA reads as TGTGCCTGGAGTGTCCGGGGCTATGGCTACACCTTC.

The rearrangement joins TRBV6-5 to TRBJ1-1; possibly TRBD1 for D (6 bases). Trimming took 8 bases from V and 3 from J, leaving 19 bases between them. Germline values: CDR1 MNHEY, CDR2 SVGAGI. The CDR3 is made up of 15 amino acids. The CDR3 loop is CASGSTGHQYTEAFF. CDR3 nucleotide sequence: TGTGCCAGCGGGAGTACGGGACACCAATACACTGAAGCTTTCTTT.

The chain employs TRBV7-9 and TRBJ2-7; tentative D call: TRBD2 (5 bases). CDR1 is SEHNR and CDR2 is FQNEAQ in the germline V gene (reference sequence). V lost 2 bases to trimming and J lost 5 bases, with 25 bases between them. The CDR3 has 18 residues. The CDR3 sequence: CASSLLVGLLHPRDEQYF. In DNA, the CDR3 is TGTGCCAGCAGCTTATTAGTTGGACTCCTCCATCCGCGCGACGAGCAGTACTTC.

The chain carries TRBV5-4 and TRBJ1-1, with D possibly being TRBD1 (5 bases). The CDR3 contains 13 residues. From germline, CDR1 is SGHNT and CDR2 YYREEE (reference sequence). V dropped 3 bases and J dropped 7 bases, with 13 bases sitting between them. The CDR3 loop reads CASSSLQGNEAFF. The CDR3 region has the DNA TGTGCCAGCAGCTCCCTCCAGGGCAATGAAGCTTTCTTT.

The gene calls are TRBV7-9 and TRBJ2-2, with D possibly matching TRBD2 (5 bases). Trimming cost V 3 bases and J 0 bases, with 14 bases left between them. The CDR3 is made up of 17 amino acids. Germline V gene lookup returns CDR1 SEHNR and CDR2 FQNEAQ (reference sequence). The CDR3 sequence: CASSFHLGLSNTGELFF. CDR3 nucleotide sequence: TGTGCCAGCAGCTTCCACCTTGGACTCTCGAACACCGGGGAGCTGTTTTTT.

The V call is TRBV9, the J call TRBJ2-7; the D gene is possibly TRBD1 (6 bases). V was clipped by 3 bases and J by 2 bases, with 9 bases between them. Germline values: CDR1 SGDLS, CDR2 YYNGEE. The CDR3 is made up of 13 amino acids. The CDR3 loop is CASSARDTYEQYF. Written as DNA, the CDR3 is TGTGCCAGCAGCGCTCGGGACACCTACGAGCAGTACTTC.

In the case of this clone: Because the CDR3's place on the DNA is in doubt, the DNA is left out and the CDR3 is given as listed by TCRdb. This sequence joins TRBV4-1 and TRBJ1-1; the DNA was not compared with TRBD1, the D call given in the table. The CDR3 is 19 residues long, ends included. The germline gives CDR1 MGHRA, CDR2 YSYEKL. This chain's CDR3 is CASSPGIVRGLFFGAEAFF.

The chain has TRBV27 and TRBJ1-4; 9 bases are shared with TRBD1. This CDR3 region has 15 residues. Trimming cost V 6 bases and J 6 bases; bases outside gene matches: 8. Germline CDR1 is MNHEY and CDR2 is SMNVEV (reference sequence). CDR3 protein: CASSLGDRVHEKLFF. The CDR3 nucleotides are TGTGCCAGCAGCTTAGGGGACAGGGTTCATGAAAAACTGTTTTTT. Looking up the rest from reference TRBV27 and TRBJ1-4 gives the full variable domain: EAQVTQNPRYLITVTGKKLTVTCSQNMNHEYMSWYRQDPGLGLRQIYYSMNVEVTDKGDVPEGYKVSRKEKRNFPLILESPSPNQTSLYFCASSLGDRVHEKLFFGSGTQLSVL.

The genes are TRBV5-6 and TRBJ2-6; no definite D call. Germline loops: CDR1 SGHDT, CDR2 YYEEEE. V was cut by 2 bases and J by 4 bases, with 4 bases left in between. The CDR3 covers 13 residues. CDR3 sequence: CASSLAGANVLTF. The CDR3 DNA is TGTGCCAGCAGCTTAGCCGGGGCCAACGTCCTGACTTTC.